These 10 T cell receptor beta chains originate from one sample sequenced in a study of T cells in Graves' hyperthyroidism and ophthalmopathy. Amplification targeted TCR beta CDR3 regions from RNA transcripts. The TCR CDR3 was amplified in a first-round RT-PCR using the HTBI primer set. From the multiplex PCR reads, TCRdb called clonotypes with MiXCR, one entry per CDR3 protein. The table records around 240,000 distinct CDR3 sequences, about 15% of them present only once. The sample consisted of blood. The source is a woman between 18 and 30 years old with Graves' ophthalmopathy.

This clonotype was picked up a small number of times. The chain couples TRBV20-1 to TRBJ2-3; D is perhaps TRBD2 (5 bases). V lost 3 bases to trimming and J lost 0 bases, with 13 bases between them. The CDR3 consists of 15 residues. Germline CDR1 is DFQATT and CDR2 is SNEGSKA (reference sequence). The CDR3 protein is CSASFLASSTDTQYF. In DNA, the CDR3 is TGCAGTGCTAGTTTTCTAGCTTCTAGCACAGATACGCAGTATTTT.

This clonotype was seen a few times. The rearrangement joins TRBV19 to TRBJ2-7, with D unresolved. The CDR3 covers 14 residues. V was trimmed by 1 base and J by 2 bases, leaving 9 bases between them. Germline V gene data show CDR1 as LNHDA and CDR2 as SQIVND (reference sequence). Written as DNA, the CDR3 is TGTGCCAGTAGTATAGGAAACGGCCCCTACGAGCAGTACTTC. It translates to CASSIGNGPYEQYF.

Many counts were recorded for this clonotype. This sequence joins TRBV12-3 or TRBV12-4 and TRBJ1-1, with 7 bases aligning to TRBD1. This CDR3 is 16 amino acids long. V gave up 6 bases and J gave up 0 bases; unmatched junction bases: 10. CDR3 protein: CASSHRGGNMNTEAFF. The DNA for the CDR3 is TGTGCCAGCAGCCACAGGGGAGGGAACATGAACACTGAAGCTTTCTTT.

The sample holds many counts of this clonotype. The chain recombines TRBV30 with TRBJ2-5; possible D gene TRBD2, 6 bases. Germline CDR1 is GTSNPN and CDR2 is SVGIG (reference sequence). There are 15 residues in the CDR3. Trimming cost V 0 bases and J 2 bases, with 13 bases left between them. The CDR3 bases are TGTGCCTGGAGTGTACGGGGGACTTATCAAGAGACCCAGTACTTC. Amino acids: CAWSVRGTYQETQYF.

This chain links TRBV7-9 with TRBJ2-2; 10 bases are a match to TRBD2. CDR3 length: 18 amino acids. V lost 4 bases to trimming and J lost 4 bases; unmatched junction nucleotides: 12. Germline V gives CDR1 SEHNR, CDR2 FQNEAQ (reference sequence). In nucleotides, the CDR3 is TGTGCCAGCAGCTCGGGTGGGCTAGCGGGAGACTCCACCGGGGAGCTGTTTTTT. Residues: CASSSGGLAGDSTGELFF.

This clonotype came up a few times. CDR3 in amino acids: CAISGRDRPSYEQYF. As DNA, the CDR3 is TGTGCCATCAGTGGCCGGGACAGGCCCTCCTACGAGCAGTACTTC. V is TRBV10-3 and J is TRBJ2-7; the match to TRBD1 covers 8 bases. In germline, CDR1 is ENHRY, CDR2 SYGVKD. The CDR3 is 15 residues long. Trimming at V came to 4 bases and at J to 0 bases, leaving 5 bases not matched to a gene.

The chain has TRBV7-6 and TRBJ1-4; a weak D match, TRBD1 (6 bases). The ends were cut back, 5 bases at V and 3 bases at J, with 13 bases in the middle. The CDR3 has 15 residues. Germline lookup yields CDR1 SGHVS and CDR2 FNYEAQ. The DNA of the CDR3 is TGTGCCAGCAGCCCAAGTCGGGGGCCTAATGAAAAACTGTTTTTT. Translating it yields CASSPSRGPNEKLFF.

Comment on this clonotype: This may come from a read error, since a much larger clone is one base off. No conserved phenylalanine or tryptophan ends this CDR3, so it is likely a read error. The V and J genes are TRBV19 and TRBJ1-1, with D uncertain. V was shortened by 10 bases and J by 2 bases, with 14 bases between the two germline ends. The germline V gene encodes CDR1 LNHDA and CDR2 SQIVND (reference sequence). This CDR3 spans 13 amino acids. CDR3 in amino acids: CATTARANTEAFL. The CDR3 DNA reads as TGTGCCACTACGGCTAGGGCAAACACTGAAGCTTTCCTT.

This clonotype was recorded at least ten times. The chain is built from TRBV7-9 and TRBJ2-7; maybe TRBD2 (6 bases). Germline V lookup: CDR1 SEHNR, CDR2 FQNEAQ (reference sequence). The V end was cut by 5 bases, the J end by 5 bases, with 16 bases between. This CDR3 spans 14 amino acids. CDR3 residues: CASSPPWRDHEQYF. CDR3 coding DNA: TGTGCCAGCAGCCCGCCTTGGAGGGACCACGAGCAGTACTTC.

This clonotype was picked up many times. The chain carries TRBV20-1 and TRBJ2-3, with D maybe TRBD2 (6 bases). Trimming took off 5 bases at V and 0 bases at J, with 15 bases between the two ends. This CDR3 region has 15 residues. Germline V CDR1 and CDR2: DFQATT, SNEGSKA (reference sequence). The CDR3 is CSAGVSGISTDTQYF. The CDR3 DNA reads as TGCAGTGCTGGGGTTAGCGGAATTAGCACAGATACGCAGTATTTT.